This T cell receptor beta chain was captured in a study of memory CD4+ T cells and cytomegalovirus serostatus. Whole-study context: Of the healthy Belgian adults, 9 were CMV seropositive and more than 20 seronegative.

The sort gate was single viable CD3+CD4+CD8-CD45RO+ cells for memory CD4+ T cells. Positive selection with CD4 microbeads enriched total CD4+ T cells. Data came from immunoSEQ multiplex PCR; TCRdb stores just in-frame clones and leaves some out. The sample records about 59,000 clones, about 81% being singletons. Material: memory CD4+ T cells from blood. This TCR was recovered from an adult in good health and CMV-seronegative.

DNA of the CDR3: TGTGCCAGCAGCTTATCACAGGGCGGCTCTGGAAACACCATATATTTT. Translated, it gives CASSLSQGGSGNTIYF. This rearrangement joins TRBV11-2 to TRBJ1-3, with D possibly TRBD1 on 6 matching bases. The germline V and J ends were trimmed by 2 bases and 0 bases, with 11 bases remaining between them. This CDR3 spans 16 amino acids. Germline V gene sequence: CDR1 SGHAT, CDR2 FQNNGV.